This TCR beta chain was found in a study of CD8 T cells in ankylosing spondylitis. Study-wide findings and caveats: The study looked at matched synovial fluid samples from ankylosing spondylitis patients. Disease-linked clones were reported to be significantly enriched there. A TCR beta motif of about eight highly homologous variants seemed to mark ankylosing spondylitis blood.

TCRdb fed the 5' RACE reads into MiXCR, producing one record per CDR3 protein. The sample has approximately 300,000 distinct CDR3 sequences, around 21% seen once. The CDR3 consists of 14 residues. Losses at the gene ends were 7 bases for V and 1 base for J; bases not matched to a gene: 6. CDR1 and CDR2 (germline): SEHNR, FQNEAQ (reference sequence). About this clonotype itself: No antigen is known for it.

This clonotype was obtained from a female donor with ankylosing spondylitis or in good health (not recorded which). V usage is TRBV7-9 and J usage is TRBJ2-7; 8 nucleotides match TRBD1. Sequences were obtained from blood, either unsorted or a sorted T cell fraction (not recorded which). CDR3 nucleotides: TGTGCCAGCAAGCGGACAGGGCAGTCCTACGAGCAGTACTTC. Its translation: CASKRTGQSYEQYF.